This is a list of T cell receptor beta chains from one sample in a study of cytomegalovirus exposure and HLA in healthy donors. Only in-frame clones appear in the TCRdb table, and some are missing; sequencing was by immunoSEQ multiplex PCR. The sample holds over 100,000 clones, 81% seen once. Sequencing was carried out using PBMCs. These receptors originate from a woman aged 25 to 45 in good health and CMV-seronegative. Both conserved end residues are part of each CDR3. The order of the fields is CDR3 protein, V gene.

CDR3 protein: CASSFQGARETQYF
V gene: TRBV5-4

CDR3 protein: CASSLGRVNTGELFF
V gene: TRBV5-1

CDR3 protein: CASSTRAGGDEKLFF
V gene: TRBV7-9

CDR3 protein: CASSFGLNTEAFF
V gene: TRBV7-3

CDR3 protein: CASAAGVTYEQYF
V gene: TRBV7-6

CDR3 protein: CASSRPGTGFAGELFF
V gene: TRBV7-2

CDR3 protein: CASSLAEQSNTIYF
V gene: TRBV7-6

CDR3 protein: CASSLVLPSGRRTDTQYF
V gene: TRBV7-2

CDR3 protein: CASSVGQLNTEAFF
V gene: TRBV9

CDR3 protein: CASSLVFTVYNEQFF
V gene: TRBV7-2

CDR3 protein: CASSFGTGSRYEQYF
V gene: TRBV5-4

CDR3 protein: CASSKVGAGGLTDTQYF
V gene: TRBV21-1

CDR3 protein: CSVEHRDRGREQYF
V gene: TRBV29-1

CDR3 protein: CASSLYGRGLAGGADRVNEQFF
V gene: TRBV7-6

CDR3 protein: CSSSLDRQGNTEAFF
V gene: TRBV7-9

CDR3 protein: CASGTGTNTYNEQFF
V gene: TRBV9

CDR3 protein: CAATGGYTSYGYTF
V gene: TRBV6-1

CDR3 protein: CAISDRGQGEQYF
V gene: TRBV10-3

CDR3 protein: CASSLGQRNTEAFF
V gene: TRBV7-9

CDR3 protein: CASIPTPGSGGYTF
V gene: TRBV28

CDR3 protein: CAWGAGGANEQYF
V gene: TRBV30

CDR3 protein: CASMRPGLGYNEQFF
V gene: TRBV28

CDR3 protein: CASSQVRLGLAGGPEFF
V gene: TRBV4-2